This TCR beta chain was observed in a study of long-term antiretroviral therapy in people with HIV. Findings and caveats of the study: Pre-ART expanded TRB clones stayed dominant throughout, though often decreasing after ART. Despite increasing after ART, diversity remained lower than that of transplant donor controls.

Trimming removed 6 bases from V and 1 base from J, with 3 bases in between. The CDR3 length is 11 residues. Germline CDR1 and CDR2: WSHSY and SAAADI. There was at least one pre-ART PBMC sample for each donor, plus at least two post-ART PBMC samples. HIV-positive participants were all treated in the United States. Researchers ran immunoSEQ v3.0 at survey level. The method was immunoSEQ multiplex PCR; TCRdb's version includes in-frame clones alone and lacks a portion of them. This table holds tens of thousands of clones, about 86% found once. A remark on this clone: Its antigen is not known.

Specimen: unsorted PBMCs, collected 0.7 years before starting antiretroviral therapy. The sequence derives from a man aged 30 to 39 with HIV. The chain joins TRBV10-2 to TRBJ2-5, with no clear D. The CDR3 sequence is CASSAQETQYF. DNA of the CDR3: TGCGCCAGCAGCGCCCAAGAGACCCAGTACTTC.